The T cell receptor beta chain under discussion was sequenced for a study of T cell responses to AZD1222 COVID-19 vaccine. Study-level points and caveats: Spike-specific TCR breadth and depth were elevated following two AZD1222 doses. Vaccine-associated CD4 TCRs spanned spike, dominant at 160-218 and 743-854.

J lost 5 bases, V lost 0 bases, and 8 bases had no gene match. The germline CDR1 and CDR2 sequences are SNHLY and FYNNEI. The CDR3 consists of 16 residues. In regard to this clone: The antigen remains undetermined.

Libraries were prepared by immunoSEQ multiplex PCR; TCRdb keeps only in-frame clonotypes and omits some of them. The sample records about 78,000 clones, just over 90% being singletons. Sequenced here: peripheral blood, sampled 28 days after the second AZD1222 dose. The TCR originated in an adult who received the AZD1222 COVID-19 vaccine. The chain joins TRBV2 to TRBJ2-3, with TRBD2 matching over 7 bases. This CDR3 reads CASSEAGGVQGDTQYF. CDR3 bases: TGTGCCAGCAGTGAAGCGGGAGGGGTTCAAGGAGATACGCAGTATTTT.